A selection of T cell receptor beta chains follows, all from one sample in a study of identical twins. MiXCR, applied by TCRdb to the 5' RACE reads, yields one record per CDR3 protein. The sample holds hundreds of thousands of distinct CDR3 sequences, 6% to 6.5% seen once. Sequencing input: naive T cells sorted from blood. These receptors were obtained from a man between 18 and 29 years old in good health. Each CDR3 is given with its conserved first and last residue. The D gene is left open where the match is weak. Clone size is shown for a subset of rows, as once, few, many or a class of expanded clone.

CDR3,DNA,J,size,V,D
CASSLAPRGEQFF,TGTGCCAGCAGCTTAGCCCCGAGGGGTGAGCAGTTCTTC,TRBJ2-1,NA,TRBV7-3,NA
CASSLRQGETQYF,TGCGCCAGCAGCTTGAGACAGGGAGAGACCCAGTACTTC,TRBJ2-5,NA,TRBV5-1,TRBD1
CASSFWNNSPLHF,TGTGCCAGCAGTTTTTGGAATAATTCACCCCTCCACTTT,TRBJ1-6,many,TRBV27,NA
CSARGSGNQPQHF,TGCAGTGCTAGGGGGAGCGGGAATCAGCCCCAGCATTTT,TRBJ1-5,many,TRBV20-1,NA
CASSGSRDRVYNEQFF,TGTGCCAGCAGCGGGAGCCGGGACAGGGTTTACAATGAGCAGTTCTTC,TRBJ2-1,few,TRBV11-3,TRBD1
CASSHIKTSASTDTQYF,TGTGCCAGCAGCCATATTAAGACGAGTGCTAGCACAGATACGCAGTATTTT,TRBJ2-3,few,TRBV12-3/TRBV12-4,NA
CSARDPTGASYNEQFF,TGCAGTGCTAGAGACCCAACAGGGGCCTCCTACAATGAGCAGTTCTTC,TRBJ2-1,many,TRBV20-1,TRBD1
CASSYVGQGADEQYF,TGTGCCAGCAGTTACGTCGGACAGGGGGCTGACGAGCAGTACTTC,TRBJ2-7,many,TRBV6-2/TRBV6-3,TRBD1
CASAGGTYNEQFF,TGTGCCTCTGCGGGAGGGACCTACAATGAGCAGTTCTTC,TRBJ2-1,few,TRBV27,TRBD2
CASSLVASGRAWGTDTQYF,TGCGCCAGCAGCTTGGTGGCTAGCGGGAGGGCCTGGGGCACAGATACGCAGTATTTT,TRBJ2-3,NA,TRBV5-1,TRBD2
CASSYPSGRSKNIQYF,TGTGCCAGCAGTTACCCTAGCGGGAGATCCAAAAACATTCAGTACTTC,TRBJ2-4,NA,TRBV6-8,TRBD2
CSVDRADTQYF,TGCAGCGTGGACAGGGCGGATACGCAGTATTTT,TRBJ2-3,many,TRBV29-1,TRBD1
CASSQDSGGTAFF,TGTGCCAGCAGCCAAGATTCTGGGGGCACAGCTTTCTTT,TRBJ1-1,many,TRBV3-1,NA
CASSFQREASTDTQYF,TGTGCCAGCAGTTTTCAGCGGGAGGCTAGCACAGATACGCAGTATTTT,TRBJ2-3,NA,TRBV6-2/TRBV6-3,TRBD2
CSASIETGGNEQFF,TGCAGTGCTAGCATCGAAACAGGGGGCAATGAGCAGTTCTTC,TRBJ2-1,many,TRBV20-1,TRBD1
CASSWGLAGYGQFF,TGTGCCAGCAGCTGGGGACTAGCGGGATATGGGCAGTTCTTC,TRBJ2-1,many,TRBV7-2,TRBD2
CASYRDRGLDEQFF,TGCGCCAGCTACCGGGACAGGGGGCTGGATGAGCAGTTCTTC,TRBJ2-1,many,TRBV5-1,TRBD1
CASSQFYSGYTF,TGTGCCAGCAGCCAATTTTACAGCGGCTACACCTTC,TRBJ1-2,many,TRBV14,NA
CASSFQFSEQYF,TGTGCCAGCAGCTTTCAGTTTTCCGAGCAGTACTTC,TRBJ2-7,many,TRBV12-3/TRBV12-4,NA
CASRQREQGELFF,TGTGCCAGCAGACAGCGGGAGCAAGGGGAGCTGTTTTTT,TRBJ2-2,NA,TRBV3-1,TRBD2
CSARDLRSSYEQYF,TGCAGTGCTAGAGATCTTAGGAGCTCCTACGAGCAGTACTTC,TRBJ2-7,NA,TRBV20-1,NA
CASSSHQPGRYEQYF,TGTGCCAGCAGTTCCCATCAACCGGGGAGGTACGAGCAGTACTTC,TRBJ2-7,few,TRBV6-5,NA
CASRFSQVVGEQYF,TGTGCCAGCAGATTTAGCCAGGTGGTGGGCGAGCAGTACTTC,TRBJ2-7,few,TRBV2,NA
CSVEKRYNEQFF,TGCAGCGTTGAAAAGCGATACAATGAGCAGTTCTTC,TRBJ2-1,NA,TRBV29-1,NA
CASSFRTGRGQPQHF,TGTGCCAGTAGCTTCCGGACAGGGAGAGGACAGCCCCAGCATTTT,TRBJ1-5,NA,TRBV19,TRBD1
CASYFGQSGETQYF,TGCGCCAGCTACTTTGGACAATCGGGAGAGACCCAGTACTTC,TRBJ2-5,many,TRBV5-1,NA
CATSRDSRLAGIVNEQFF,TGTGCCACCAGCAGAGACTCCCGACTAGCGGGAATTGTCAATGAGCAGTTCTTC,TRBJ2-1,few,TRBV15,TRBD2
CASSLDPSYNEQFF,TGTGCCAGCAGTTTAGACCCTTCCTACAATGAGCAGTTCTTC,TRBJ2-1,many,TRBV12-3/TRBV12-4,NA